The 31 T cell receptor beta chains given below trace back to one sample, sequenced in a study of regulatory T cells in long-lasting Graves disease. Time point given: persistent/refractory GD, antithyroid drugs over 5 years with positive TRAb. From PBMCs, RNA was extracted and then used to make the TCR library. Both iRepertoire HTBI primers and Arm-PCR of CDR3 regions were used to build the TCR beta libraries. TCRdb redid the calling of the multiplex PCR reads with MiXCR, one entry per CDR3 protein. Here the sample spans around 300,000 distinct CDR3 sequences, around a fifth being singletons. The source material was peripheral blood mononuclear cells (PBMCs), sampled when the disease was refractory, from a patient treated with antithyroid drugs. All receptors derive from a female donor with Graves disease.

As concerns this clonotype: This could be a read error, since a much larger clone is one nucleotide away. The rearrangement joins TRBV30 to TRBJ2-6, with D perhaps matching TRBD2 (5 bases). The CDR3 loop spans 15 amino acids. Germline V gene sequence: CDR1 GTSNPN, CDR2 SVGIG (reference sequence). CDR3 sequence reads: CAWGVFGVGANVLTF. The CDR3 DNA is TGTGCCTGGGGTGTATTCGGGGTCGGGGCCAACGTCCTGACTTTC.

CDR3 sequence reads: CASSPRIRETQYF. DNA for the CDR3: TGTGCCAGCAGCCCGCGGATCCGGGAGACCCAGTACTTC. The chain carries TRBV7-9 and TRBJ2-5, with D unresolved. The CDR3 is made up of 13 amino acids. CDR1 and CDR2 from the germline V gene are SEHNR and FQNEAQ (reference sequence). V lost 5 bases and J 5 bases, leaving 12 bases between the germline ends.

This clonotype occurred many times. The gene calls are TRBV15 and TRBJ2-5; the D is unclear. V dropped 0 bases and J dropped 2 bases, with 7 bases sitting between them. Looked up from germline, CDR1 is LNHNV and CDR2 is YYDKDF (reference sequence). The CDR3 is 14 amino acids. CDR3 DNA sequence: TGTGCCACCAGCAGAGATGATCGGCAAGAGACCCAGTACTTC. This encodes CATSRDDRQETQYF.

The chain has TRBV18 and TRBJ2-5, with TRBD2 matching 12 bases. Germline assignment: CDR1 KGHSH and CDR2 LQKENI. V was pared by 6 bases and J by 4 bases, with 12 bases of the junction left unmatched. The CDR3 runs 17 residues. Here the CDR3 DNA reads TGTGCCAGCTCCCAAGTCGGACTAGCGGGAATTGGAGAGACCCAGTACTTC. Translating gives CASSQVGLAGIGETQYF.

The genes are TRBV28 and TRBJ2-6; no firm D call. The ends were cut back, 3 bases at V and 0 bases at J, with 15 bases in the middle. The germline V gene encodes CDR1 MDHEN and CDR2 SYDVKM. This CDR3 is 18 amino acids long. CDR3 amino acids: CASSLAARSFSGANVLTF. Here the CDR3 DNA reads TGTGCCAGCAGTTTGGCGGCTAGATCATTCTCTGGGGCCAACGTCCTGACTTTC.

The V and J genes are TRBV7-2 and TRBJ2-1; 10 positions agree with TRBD2. The ends lost 4 bases at V and 2 bases at J; junction bases unmatched: 2. This CDR3 spans 15 amino acids. Germline V CDR1 and CDR2: SGHTA, FQGNSA. This CDR3 is CASSSLAGTYNEQFF. Written as DNA, the CDR3 is TGTGCCAGCAGCTCACTAGCGGGGACCTACAATGAGCAGTTCTTC.

This clonotype was seen more than once but under ten times. The gene calls are TRBV27 and TRBJ2-2; 9 bases match TRBD2. The germline V gene has CDR1 MNHEY and CDR2 SMNVEV (reference sequence). This CDR3 has 16 amino acids. Trimming took 5 bases from V and 3 from J; bases not matched to a gene: 7. CDR3 sequence reads: CASSPTTSGYTGELFF. In DNA, the CDR3 is TGTGCCAGCAGTCCGACGACTAGCGGATACACCGGGGAGCTGTTTTTT.

Turning to this clonotype: A read error may be the cause here, since a much bigger clone is one base away. The chain combines TRBV19 with TRBJ2-7; the D is unclear. The CDR3 runs 13 residues. Germline V gene data show CDR1 as LNHDA and CDR2 as SQIVND (reference sequence). The germline V and J ends were trimmed by 11 bases and 3 bases, with 17 bases remaining between them. The CDR3 sequence: CAGSAQLVYEQYF. The CDR3 bases are TGTGCCGGTTCGGCCCAACTGGTCTACGAGCAGTACTTC.

This clonotype was counted at least ten times. The chain carries TRBV9 and TRBJ1-1, with D perhaps matching TRBD1 (6 bases). This CDR3 spans 14 amino acids. Germline V gene lookup returns CDR1 SGDLS and CDR2 YYNGEE. V lost 3 bases and J 0 bases, leaving 9 bases between the germline ends. CDR3 sequence: CASSGGTLNTEAFF. The CDR3, as DNA: TGTGCCAGCAGCGGCGGGACACTGAACACTGAAGCTTTCTTT.

The V and J genes are TRBV27 and TRBJ2-6, with D perhaps TRBD1 (5 bases). V shed 3 bases and J shed 1 base, with 13 bases lying between them. The CDR3 covers 17 residues. Germline CDR1 reads MNHEY; CDR2 reads SMNVEV (reference sequence). As DNA, the CDR3 is TGTGCCAGCAGTTTTCAGGGTGCCCGGTCTGGGGCCAACGTCCTGACTTTC. Translation gives CASSFQGARSGANVLTF.

Concerning this clonotype: A junction end diverges from the germline sequence, so it may reflect a read error. The rearrangement uses TRBV30 and TRBJ1-3, with D perhaps TRBD1 (6 bases). Germline V CDR1 and CDR2: GTSNPN, SVGIG (reference sequence). The CDR3 consists of 13 residues. The CDR3 DNA is TGTGCCTGGGATATGGGACATGGAGACACCATATATTTT. Its translation: CAWDMGHGDTIYF.

This clonotype came up many times. The gene calls are TRBV15 and TRBJ2-7, with TRBD2 as a possible D gene (7 bases). Germline V gene data show CDR1 as LNHNV and CDR2 as YYDKDF (reference sequence). Trimming removed 1 base from V and 6 bases from J, with 13 bases in between. This CDR3 comprises 14 residues. CDR3 coding DNA: TGTGCCACCAGCAGAGGGAGGGGGGGACGCGAGCAGTACTTC. Its protein is CATSRGRGGREQYF.

This clonotype was seen more than once but under ten times. The chain employs TRBV29-1 and TRBJ2-2, with D unclear. The germline gives CDR1 SQVTM, CDR2 ANQGSEA. The CDR3 extends over 12 amino acids. Trimming took 4 bases from V and 1 from J, leaving 4 bases between them. The CDR3 coding sequence is TGCAGCGTTGTCCTGAACACCGGGGAGCTGTTTTTT. This sequence encodes CSVVLNTGELFF.

This clonotype came up a few times. The chain employs TRBV7-8 and TRBJ2-2; 7 nucleotides match TRBD2. The V gene end was trimmed by 4 bases and the J gene end by 4 bases; junction bases not matched to a gene: 3. CDR3 length: 14 amino acids. Germline V gene sequence: CDR1 SGHVS, CDR2 FQNEAQ. In DNA form, the CDR3 reads TGTGCCAGCAGCTGGAGCGGGACCACCGGGGAGCTGTTTTTT. Amino acid sequence: CASSWSGTTGELFF.

CDR3 residues: CAAQDYQETQYF. The CDR3 DNA sequence: TGTGCCGCTCAGGACTACCAAGAGACCCAGTACTTC. The chain employs TRBV28 and TRBJ2-5, with a weak D call TRBD2 (5 bases). V was clipped by 11 bases and J by 0 bases, with 10 bases between them. Germline CDR1 is MDHEN and CDR2 is SYDVKM. The CDR3 extends over 12 amino acids.

The V call is TRBV18, the J call TRBJ2-2; D might be TRBD2 (6 bases). The V gene's germline CDR1 is KGHSH and CDR2 LQKENI. V was trimmed by 0 bases and J by 2 bases, leaving 10 bases between them. CDR3 length: 16 residues. CDR3 sequence: CASSPPGLVNTGELFF. The CDR3 coding sequence is TGTGCCAGCTCACCACCGGGACTCGTAAACACCGGGGAGCTGTTTTTT.

The J gene is TRBJ1-5, the V gene TRBV28; perhaps TRBD1 as D (6 bases). Germline V gives CDR1 MDHEN, CDR2 SYDVKM. This CDR3 has 16 amino acids. Trimming took off 3 bases at V and 2 bases at J, with 14 bases between the two ends. CDR3 amino acids: CASSFKGGYGNQPQHF. The DNA for the CDR3 is TGTGCCAGCAGTTTTAAGGGGGGCTACGGCAATCAGCCCCAGCATTTT.

This clonotype was observed a handful of times. The V gene is TRBV19, the J gene TRBJ2-5; the match to TRBD1 covers 8 bases. This CDR3 is 15 amino acids long. CDR1 is LNHDA, CDR2 SQIVND, per germline (reference sequence). With V trimmed by 4 bases and J by 2 bases, 6 bases remained unmatched. The CDR3 loop is CASSRSRGLQETQYF. The DNA for the CDR3 is TGTGCCAGTAGTAGAAGCAGGGGGCTGCAAGAGACCCAGTACTTC.

This clonotype was recorded a few times. The CDR3 coding sequence is TGCAGTGCTAGATCGATGGTGACAGATGCAACCTCCGGCTATGGCTACACCTTC. The encoded protein is CSARSMVTDATSGYGYTF. The rearrangement links TRBV20-1 to TRBJ1-2; D may be TRBD1 (5 bases). Trimming pared 2 bases from V and 4 bases from J, leaving 26 bases between. Germline lookup yields CDR1 DFQATT and CDR2 SNEGSKA (reference sequence). This CDR3 spans 18 amino acids.

V and J are TRBV9 and TRBJ2-2; 10 bases agree with TRBD1. Germline V CDR1 and CDR2: SGDLS, YYNGEE. Trimming cost V 3 bases and J 6 bases; bases outside gene matches: 8. The CDR3 extends over 16 amino acids. CDR3 DNA sequence: TGTGCCAGCAGCGCCCTAGGACAGGGGGGAGCCGGGGAGCTGTTTTTT. Amino acids: CASSALGQGGAGELFF.

The V call is TRBV29-1, the J call TRBJ2-2, with TRBD1 as a possible D gene (6 bases). The CDR3 runs 13 residues. Trimming pared 3 bases from V and 8 bases from J, leaving 13 bases between. Looked up from germline, CDR1 is SQVTM and CDR2 is ANQGSEA. The CDR3 region is CSVEIRGYGELFF. The CDR3 bases are TGCAGCGTTGAGATCAGGGGTTATGGGGAGCTGTTTTTT.

This chain uses TRBV6-5 with TRBJ1-2; D perhaps matches TRBD1 (5 bases). The V end was cut by 4 bases, the J end by 3 bases, with 12 bases between. Germline-derived CDR1 and CDR2 are MNHEY and SVGAGI. This CDR3 region has 14 residues. CDR3 amino acids: CASSSTGGDYGYTF. The CDR3 DNA follows: TGTGCCAGCAGTTCCACCGGGGGAGACTATGGCTACACCTTC.

This clonotype was recorded many times. The J gene is TRBJ1-2, the V gene TRBV3-1, with D possibly matching TRBD1 (5 bases). With 0 bases removed from V and 7 bases from J, the gap between germline ends came to 9 bases. The germline gives CDR1 LGHDT, CDR2 YNNKEL (reference sequence). The CDR3 extends over 13 amino acids. Written as DNA, the CDR3 is TGTGCCAGCAGCCAAGATGGAGGGACTGGCTACACCTTC. Its translation is CASSQDGGTGYTF.

This chain uses TRBV7-2 with TRBJ2-1, with 7 bases aligning to TRBD2. The CDR3 is 15 residues long. Germline values: CDR1 SGHTA, CDR2 FQGNSA. Germline trimming cut 2 bases from V and 3 bases from J; bases unmatched to any gene: 4. CDR3 residues: CASSLSGLDYNEQFF. In nucleotides, the CDR3 is TGTGCCAGCAGCTTAAGCGGACTAGACTACAATGAGCAGTTCTTC.

Regarding this clonotype: This may be a read error: a much more frequent sequence differs by one nucleotide. The V and J genes are TRBV20-1 and TRBJ1-2; D is ambiguous. CDR1 DFQATT and CDR2 SNEGSKA come from the germline V gene (reference sequence). V was clipped by 3 bases and J by 10 bases, with 12 bases between them. This CDR3 has 11 amino acids. CDR3 nucleotide sequence: TGCAGTGCTAGTTCAGGCCCGACCTACACCTTC. Its translation is CSASSGPTYTF.

This clonotype was observed a few times. This chain joins TRBV7-9 and TRBJ2-7, with 9 bases lining up with TRBD1. Germline V lookup: CDR1 SEHNR, CDR2 FQNEAQ (reference sequence). V was pared by 1 base and J by 6 bases, with 13 bases of the junction left unmatched. The CDR3 extends over 17 amino acids. The CDR3 DNA is TGTGCCAGCAGCTTAGACACAGCCCCGGGACAGGGTGGCGAGCAGTACTTC. Translating gives CASSLDTAPGQGGEQYF.

Here the CDR3 reads CASSVATGGEQFF. The CDR3 DNA follows: TGTGCCAGCAGCGTAGCTACCGGCGGCGAGCAGTTCTTC. J is TRBJ2-1 and V is TRBV9; the D is unclear. The germline V gene has CDR1 SGDLS and CDR2 YYNGEE. V was trimmed by 0 bases and J by 10 bases, leaving 11 bases between them. The CDR3 has 13 residues.

On this clonotype: A read error may be the cause here, since a much bigger clone is one base away. The V and J genes are TRBV28 and TRBJ2-5; D is unclear. Gene TRBJ2-7 matches the end of the DNA better, so the J call may be wrong. CDR3 length: 12 amino acids. Germline values: CDR1 MDHEN, CDR2 SYDVKM. The CDR3: CASGVAPYEQYF. As DNA, the CDR3 is TGTGCCAGCGGTGTAGCACCCTACGAGCAGTACTTC.

This clonotype was seen more than once but under ten times. V and J are TRBV20-1 and TRBJ1-1; possible D gene TRBD1, 6 bases. Looked up from germline, CDR1 is DFQATT and CDR2 is SNEGSKA (reference sequence). This CDR3 contains 14 residues. V was shortened by 5 bases and J by 1 base, with 14 bases between the two germline ends. CDR3 DNA: TGCAGTGCTGGTAGGGGGTCAGGGAACACTGAAGCTTTCTTT. Translation: CSAGRGSGNTEAFF.

The sample holds a few counts of this clonotype. The rearrangement joins TRBV2 to TRBJ2-7; unclear D gene. Deletions cut 6 bases from V and 5 bases from J, with 20 bases between. Germline values: CDR1 SNHLY, CDR2 FYNNEI. The CDR3 runs 15 residues. The CDR3 bases are TGTGCCAGCAGCCCCCTCCGACTCGGACCGGACGAGCAGTACTTC. It codes for CASSPLRLGPDEQYF.

In regard to this clonotype: This could be a read error, since a much larger clone is one nucleotide away. This rearrangement joins TRBV6-5 to TRBJ1-6; 8 bases align to TRBD1. This CDR3 is built from 14 residues. The germline V gene has CDR1 MNHEY and CDR2 SVGAGI. With 2 bases clipped from V and 9 bases from J, the junction kept 3 bases outside the gene matches. In DNA, the CDR3 is TGTGCCAGCAGTTACGGGACAGGCAGTTCACCCCTCCACTTT. Translating it yields CASSYGTGSSPLHF.